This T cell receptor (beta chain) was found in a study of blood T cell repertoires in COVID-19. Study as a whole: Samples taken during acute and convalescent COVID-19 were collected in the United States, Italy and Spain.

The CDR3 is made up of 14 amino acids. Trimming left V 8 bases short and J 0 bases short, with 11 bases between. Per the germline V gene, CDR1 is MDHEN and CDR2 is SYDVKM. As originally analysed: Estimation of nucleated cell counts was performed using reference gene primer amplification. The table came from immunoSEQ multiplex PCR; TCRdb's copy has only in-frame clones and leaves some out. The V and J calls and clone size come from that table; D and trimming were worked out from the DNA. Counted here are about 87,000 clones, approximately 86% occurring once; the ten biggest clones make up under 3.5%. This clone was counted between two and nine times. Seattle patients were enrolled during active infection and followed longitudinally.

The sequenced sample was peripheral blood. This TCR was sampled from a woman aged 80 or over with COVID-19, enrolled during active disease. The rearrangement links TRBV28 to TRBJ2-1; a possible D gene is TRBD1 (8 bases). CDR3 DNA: TGTGCCAGCCACAGGGGGGGCTCCTACAATGAGCAGTTCTTC. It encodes CASHRGGSYNEQFF.